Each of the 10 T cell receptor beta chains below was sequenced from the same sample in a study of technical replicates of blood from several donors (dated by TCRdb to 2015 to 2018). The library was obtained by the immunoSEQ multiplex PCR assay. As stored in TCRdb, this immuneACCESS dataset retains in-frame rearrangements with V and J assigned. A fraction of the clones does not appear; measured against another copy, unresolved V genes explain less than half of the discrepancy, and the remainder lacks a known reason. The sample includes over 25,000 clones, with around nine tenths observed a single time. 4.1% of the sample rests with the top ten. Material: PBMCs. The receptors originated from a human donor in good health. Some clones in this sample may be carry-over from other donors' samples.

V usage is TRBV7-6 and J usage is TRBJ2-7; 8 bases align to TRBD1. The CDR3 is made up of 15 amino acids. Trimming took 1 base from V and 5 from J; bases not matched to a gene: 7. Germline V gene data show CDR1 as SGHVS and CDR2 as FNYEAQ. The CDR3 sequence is CASSLVSGGFHEQYF. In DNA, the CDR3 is TGTGCCAGCAGCTTAGTTTCAGGGGGCTTCCACGAGCAGTACTTC.

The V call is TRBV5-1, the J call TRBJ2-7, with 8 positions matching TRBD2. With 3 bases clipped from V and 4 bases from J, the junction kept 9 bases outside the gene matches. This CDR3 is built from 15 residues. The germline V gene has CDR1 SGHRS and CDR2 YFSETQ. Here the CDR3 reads CASSSGGGRFYEQYF. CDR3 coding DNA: TGCGCCAGCAGCTCCGGGGGGGGCAGGTTTTACGAGCAGTACTTC.

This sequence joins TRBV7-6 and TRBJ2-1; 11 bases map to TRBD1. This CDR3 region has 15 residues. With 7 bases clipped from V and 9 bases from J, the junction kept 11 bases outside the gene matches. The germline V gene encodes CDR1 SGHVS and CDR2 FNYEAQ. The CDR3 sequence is CASIQGGQGVGEQFF. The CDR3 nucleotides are TGTGCCAGCATCCAGGGGGGACAGGGGGTTGGTGAGCAGTTCTTC.

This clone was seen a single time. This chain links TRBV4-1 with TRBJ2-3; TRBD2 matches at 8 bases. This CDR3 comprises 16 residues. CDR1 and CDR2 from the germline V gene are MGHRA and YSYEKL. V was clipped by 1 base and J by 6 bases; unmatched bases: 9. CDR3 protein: CASSQVIIAGRDTQYF. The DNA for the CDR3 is TGCGCCAGCAGCCAAGTAATAATAGCGGGGAGGGATACGCAGTATTTT.

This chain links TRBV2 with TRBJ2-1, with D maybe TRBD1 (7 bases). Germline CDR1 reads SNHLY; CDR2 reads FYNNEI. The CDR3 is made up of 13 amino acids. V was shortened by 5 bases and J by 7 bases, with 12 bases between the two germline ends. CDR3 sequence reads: CASSLQGRNEQFF. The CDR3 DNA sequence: TGTGCCAGCAGTCTACAGGGGAGGAATGAGCAGTTCTTC.

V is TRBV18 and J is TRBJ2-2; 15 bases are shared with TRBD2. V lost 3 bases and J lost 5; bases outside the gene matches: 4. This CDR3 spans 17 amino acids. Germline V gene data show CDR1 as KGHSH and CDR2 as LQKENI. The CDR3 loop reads CASSPGTSGRRTGELFF. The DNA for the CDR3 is TGTGCCAGCTCACCCGGGACTAGCGGGAGGAGGACCGGGGAGCTGTTTTTT.

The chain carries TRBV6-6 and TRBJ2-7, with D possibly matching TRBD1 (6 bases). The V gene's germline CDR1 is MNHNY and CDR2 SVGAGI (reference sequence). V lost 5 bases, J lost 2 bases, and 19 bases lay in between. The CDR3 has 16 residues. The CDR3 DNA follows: TGTGCCAGCAGTCCTACAGAAATCAGGGGAACCTACGAGCAGTACTTC. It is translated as CASSPTEIRGTYEQYF.

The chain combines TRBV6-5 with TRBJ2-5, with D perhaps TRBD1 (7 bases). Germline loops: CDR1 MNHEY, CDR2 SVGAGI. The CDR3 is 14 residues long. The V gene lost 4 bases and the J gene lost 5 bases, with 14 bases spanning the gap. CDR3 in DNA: TGTGCCAGCAGTTCCGAGGGGGCGGGGGAGACCCAGTACTTC. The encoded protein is CASSSEGAGETQYF.

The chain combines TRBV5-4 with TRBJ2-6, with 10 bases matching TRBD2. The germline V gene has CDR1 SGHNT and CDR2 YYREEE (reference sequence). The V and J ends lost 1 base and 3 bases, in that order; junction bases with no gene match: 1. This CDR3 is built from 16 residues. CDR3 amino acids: CASSLLAGVGANVLTF. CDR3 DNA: TGTGCCAGCAGCTTGCTAGCGGGGGTTGGGGCCAACGTCCTGACTTTC. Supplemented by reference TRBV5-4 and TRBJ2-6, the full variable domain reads ETGVTQSPTHLIKTRGQQVTLRCSSQSGHNTVSWYQQALGQGPQFIFQYYREEENGRGNFPPRFSGLQFPNYSSELNVNALELDDSALYLCASSLLAGVGANVLTFGAGSRLTVL.

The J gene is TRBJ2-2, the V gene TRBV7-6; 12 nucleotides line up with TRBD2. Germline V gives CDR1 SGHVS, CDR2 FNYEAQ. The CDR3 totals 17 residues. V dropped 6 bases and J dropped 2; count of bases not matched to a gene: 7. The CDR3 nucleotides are TGTGCCAGCAGGCCCGGACTAGCGGGAACAAACACCGGGGAGCTGTTTTTT. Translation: CASRPGLAGTNTGELFF.